These 2 T cell receptor beta chains were all obtained from the same sample, sequenced in a study of cytomegalovirus exposure and HLA in healthy donors. The PCR made use of 60 Vbeta and 13 Jbeta primers. The protocol was immunoSEQ multiplex PCR, while the TCRdb copy is restricted to in-frame clones and leaves out a portion. The sample lists approximately 250,000 clones, just under 80% seen once, with under 0.6% in the top ten. Sequences were obtained from PBMCs. Receptors were obtained from a boy between 10 and 17 years old in good health and CMV-seronegative.

The chain has TRBV30 and TRBJ1-2; the D is unclear. The CDR3 runs 13 residues. Germline assignment: CDR1 GTSNPN and CDR2 SVGIG (reference sequence). V lost 8 bases and J lost 3, with 16 bases in between. The CDR3: CAGGKGKDYGYTF. CDR3 DNA: TGTGCCGGAGGGAAGGGCAAGGACTATGGCTACACCTTC.

The V and J genes are TRBV19 and TRBJ1-4; D not certain. Per the germline V gene, CDR1 is LNHDA and CDR2 is SQIVND (reference sequence). The CDR3 has 11 amino acids. Between the trimmed V and J ends, which lost 4 bases and 8 bases, there was a span of 5 bases. The CDR3 region is CASSKREKLFF. The CDR3 nucleotides read TGTGCCAGTAGTAAGCGGGAAAAACTGTTTTTT. The whole variable domain, remainder taken from reference TRBV19 and TRBJ1-4, is DGGITQSPKYLFRKEGQNVTLSCEQNLNHDAMYWYRQDPGQGLRLIYYSQIVNDFQKGDIAEGYSVSREKKESFPLTVTSAQKNPTAFYLCASSKREKLFFGSGTQLSVL.